The TCR beta chain under discussion was sequenced for a study of PD-1 blockade in classical Hodgkin lymphoma (TCRdb year 2020). The study in broad terms: Nivolumab dosing was 3 mg/kg intravenously every 2 weeks, continuing until either disease progression or unacceptable toxicity. A peripheral blood immune signature of response to PD-1 blockade in classical Hodgkin lymphoma was defined using TCR beta sequencing and CyTOF.

This clone was seen once. This receptor's antigen is unknown. Base-call qualities are not available, and no considerably larger clone is one nucleotide away. The full study reports these points: Trial patients achieving complete response had baseline diversity similar to newly diagnosed patients, whereas partial responders and progressors had significantly lower diversity. Baseline TCR diversity was reported to be lower in newly diagnosed patients than in healthy donors, and even lower in relapsed/refractory patients. A significant rise by C4D1 was seen in CD4+ but not CD8+ TCR diversity (p=0.0027 vs p=0.16), with the rise being most apparent in complete responders (p=0.02). Lower diversity was observed in patients in whom nivolumab was started less than 1 year after ASCT, and these patients were excluded from later analyses so that confounding by immune reconstitution would be avoided. The study was restricted to a single clinical trial cohort, and the causes of repertoire differences, possibly disease activity or prior therapy, were left undefined.

The Qiagen DNeasy kit was used to extract genomic DNA from unsorted PBMCs and from the negatively selected CD4+ and CD8+ fractions. Amplification of TCR beta CDR3 regions was done by immunoSEQ multiplex PCR with primers that anneal to V and J segments. A synthetic immune receptor repertoire was used to minimize amplification bias, and any residual bias was removed computationally once sequencing was done. The authors' pipeline ran thus. Custom Python scripts were used to quantify repertoire diversity as the Shannon entropy index. The unsorted, CD4+ and CD8+ repertoires were each analyzed separately, with the exception of combined analyses, where CD4+ and CD8+ sequences were merged in silico. A clone was considered expanded if an increase in frequency of at least 2-fold after treatment relative to C1D1 was found, and a pseudocount of 0.5 was applied to clones undetected at baseline. Clones with 0 or 1 copy at C1D1 were defined as singleton clones, while clones with 2 or more copies were defined as non-singleton clones. Clones expanded in unsorted samples were labelled as CD4+, CD8+ or unknown by matching protein sequences in sorted samples from the same patient. Diversity changes from C1D1 to C4D1 were tested in paired samples using Wilcoxon tests. Held by TCRdb, this immuneACCESS table contains in-frame sequences only and omits some clones. Under half of the omission traces to an unresolved V gene where checked; the cause of the rest is unknown. The V and J calls and clone size were taken over from that table, and D and trimming were inferred from the DNA. The sample table holds about 86,000 clones, of which 85% to 90% were seen once. The biggest ten clones account for around 10% of the sample.

The germline V gene supplies CDR1 SNHLY and CDR2 FYNNEI. Measured from the cysteine to the phenylalanine, the CDR3 is 13 residues long. The retained sequence is limited to the CDR3, 39 bases, with the frame set at the first base. The V end loses 6 bases and the J end loses 6 bases, and a stretch of 11 bases separates them. The label giving this sample's time point can be read as: cycle 2 day 1 (C2D1) of nivolumab. Every trial patient had relapsed following autologous stem cell transplantation, and prior brentuximab vedotin exposure was what differed among cohorts A, B and C. The trial cohort was composed of approximately 56 patients with relapsed/refractory classical Hodgkin lymphoma, for whom complete response, partial response or progressive disease was recorded as best overall response. Trial patients were treated with single-agent nivolumab in the multi-cohort phase II CheckMate 205 trial. An independent review committee assessed best overall response by applying the 2007 International Working Group response criteria. Trial PBMCs were collected just before the start of nivolumab (C1D1) and during therapy at cycle 2 day 1 and cycle 4 day 1. After peripheral blood was drawn into 8 mL Vacutainer Cell Preparation Tubes, PBMCs were isolated by centrifugation and then cryopreserved.

The receptor's source is a human donor with classical Hodgkin lymphoma. Material: peripheral blood mononuclear cells (PBMCs), obtained before the second cycle of nivolumab. The chain is assembled from TRBV2 and TRBJ2-2; a confident D gene designation cannot be given. The CDR3 reads CASRKNTAGELFF. The DNA sequence is given as TGTGCCAGCAGAAAAAACACCGCCGGGGAGCTGTTTTTT.